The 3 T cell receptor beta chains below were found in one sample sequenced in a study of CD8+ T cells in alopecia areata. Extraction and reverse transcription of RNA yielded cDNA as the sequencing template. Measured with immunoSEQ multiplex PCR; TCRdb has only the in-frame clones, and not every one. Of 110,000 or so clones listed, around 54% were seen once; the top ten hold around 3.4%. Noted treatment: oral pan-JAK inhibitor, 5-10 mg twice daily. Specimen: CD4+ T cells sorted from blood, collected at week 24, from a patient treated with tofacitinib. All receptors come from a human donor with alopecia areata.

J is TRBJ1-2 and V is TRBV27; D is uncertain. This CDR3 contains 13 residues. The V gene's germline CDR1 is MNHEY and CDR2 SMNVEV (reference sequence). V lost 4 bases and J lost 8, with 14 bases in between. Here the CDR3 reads CASSYRDLRGYTF. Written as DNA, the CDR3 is TGTGCCAGCAGTTATCGCGACCTTAGGGGCTACACCTTC.

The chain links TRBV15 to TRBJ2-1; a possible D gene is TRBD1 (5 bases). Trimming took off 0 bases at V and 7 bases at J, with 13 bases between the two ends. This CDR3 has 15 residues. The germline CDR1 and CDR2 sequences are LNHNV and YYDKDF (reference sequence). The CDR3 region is CATSRDSPGLNEQFF. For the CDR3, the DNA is TGTGCCACCAGCAGAGATTCTCCAGGGCTGAATGAGCAGTTCTTC. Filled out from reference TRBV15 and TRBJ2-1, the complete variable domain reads DAMVIQNPRYQVTQFGKPVTLSCSQTLNHNVMYWYQQKSSQAPKLLFHYYDKDFNNEADTPDNFQSRRPNTSFCFLDIRSPGLGDTAMYLCATSRDSPGLNEQFFGPGTRLTVL.

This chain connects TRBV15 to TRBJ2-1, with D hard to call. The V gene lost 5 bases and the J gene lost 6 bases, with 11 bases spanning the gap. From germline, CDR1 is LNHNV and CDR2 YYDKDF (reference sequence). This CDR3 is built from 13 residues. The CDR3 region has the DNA TGTGCCACCAGCCGACCCAGGAGCAATGAGCAGTTCTTC. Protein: CATSRPRSNEQFF.